The TCR beta chain described here comes from a study of cytomegalovirus exposure and HLA in healthy donors. Overall study findings and caveats: Rarity characterized most TCR sequences, yet some public TCRs appeared in many donors. The sole available immune exposure information was CMV serostatus.

The PCR ran on 60 Vbeta and 13 Jbeta primers. Repertoires were generated with immunoSEQ multiplex PCR, while TCRdb's copy carries only in-frame clones and drops some. The table has 60,000 to 75,000 clones, roughly 66% seen once; the top ten hold roughly 3%. Concerning this clone: The antigen remains unidentified.

The origin of this receptor is a woman between 50 and 59 years old in good health and CMV-seronegative. The sequenced sample consisted of PBMCs.

DNA of the CDR3: TGTGCCAGCACCACCCCCGGGGGTCACGAGCAGTACTTC. It translates to CASTTPGGHEQYF. This chain connects TRBV28 to TRBJ2-7; tentative D call: TRBD2 (6 bases). Trimming shortened V by 7 bases and J by 5 bases, and 15 bases separated the two germline ends. The CDR3 length is 13 residues. Germline values: CDR1 MDHEN, CDR2 SYDVKM.